The 30 T cell receptor beta chains below come from one sample, sequenced in a study of blood T cell repertoires in COVID-19. The protocol was immunoSEQ multiplex PCR, while the TCRdb copy is restricted to in-frame clones and leaves out a portion. This sample has more than 100,000 clones, with 80% to 90% found just once. The sequencing input was peripheral blood. The receptors shown here come from a man aged 50-60 years with active COVID-19.

The V gene is TRBV19, the J gene TRBJ2-1; 8 nucleotides align to TRBD2. This CDR3 has 13 residues. Germline V gene lookup returns CDR1 LNHDA and CDR2 SQIVND (reference sequence). After removal of 6 bases from V and 8 bases from J, the junction contained 6 bases not matched to a gene. This chain's CDR3 is CASSRTSNHEQFF. The CDR3 region has the DNA TGTGCCAGTAGCAGGACTAGCAATCATGAGCAGTTCTTC.

The chain is built from TRBV19 and TRBJ2-5, with TRBD1 matching over 7 bases. CDR1 is LNHDA and CDR2 is SQIVND in the germline V gene (reference sequence). CDR3 length: 13 amino acids. V dropped 6 bases and J dropped 7; count of bases not matched to a gene: 8. The CDR3 bases are TGTGCCAGTAGGTCCCGGGACAGTCGGACCCAGTACTTC. Translating gives CASRSRDSRTQYF. Full variable domain (remainder filled in from reference TRBV19 and TRBJ2-5): DGGITQSPKYLFRKEGQNVTLSCEQNLNHDAMYWYRQDPGQGLRLIYYSQIVNDFQKGDIAEGYSVSREKKESFPLTVTSAQKNPTAFYLCASRSRDSRTQYFGPGTRLLVL.

This rearrangement joins TRBV11-2 to TRBJ1-1, with 10 bases identical to TRBD1. CDR1 is SGHAT and CDR2 is FQNNGV in the germline V gene. The CDR3 is 12 amino acids. V lost 4 bases, J lost 9 bases, and 2 bases stayed unmatched. The CDR3 region is CASSSDRGQAFF. CDR3 nucleotide sequence: TGTGCCAGCAGCTCCGACAGGGGGCAAGCTTTCTTT.

This sequence joins TRBV6-5 and TRBJ1-3; possibly TRBD1 for D (5 bases). The ends were cut back, 9 bases at V and 0 bases at J, with 12 bases in the middle. This CDR3 contains 14 residues. The V gene's germline CDR1 is MNHEY and CDR2 SVGAGI. The CDR3 reads CASCRDFSGNTIYF. CDR3 coding DNA: TGTGCCAGTTGCCGGGACTTCTCTGGAAACACCATATATTTT.

There are a few counts of this clone. The V call is TRBV4-2, the J call TRBJ2-7; D uncertain. Germline V CDR1 and CDR2: LGHNA, YNFKEQ. The length of the CDR3 is 14 residues. The V end was cut by 1 base, the J end by 3 bases, with 10 bases between. The CDR3 is CASSQGGQFYEQYF. CDR3 nucleotides: TGTGCCAGCAGCCAAGGTGGCCAGTTCTACGAGCAGTACTTC.

The chain links TRBV7-2 to TRBJ2-1, with 7 bases matching TRBD2. Per the germline V gene, CDR1 is SGHTA and CDR2 is FQGNSA. The CDR3 runs 14 residues. Germline trimming cut 1 base from V and 9 bases from J; bases unmatched to any gene: 6. The CDR3 loop reads CASSLVDGGGEQFF. In DNA form, the CDR3 reads TGTGCCAGCAGCTTAGTTGACGGCGGGGGTGAGCAGTTCTTC.

The rearrangement joins TRBV24-1 to TRBJ2-3; D might be TRBD1 (6 bases). V was trimmed by 2 bases and J by 2 bases, leaving 10 bases between them. This CDR3 region has 15 residues. CDR1 and CDR2 from the germline V gene are KGHDR and SFDVKD. DNA of the CDR3: TGTGCCACCAGTGATTCCGGGACATACACAGATACGCAGTATTTT. Its protein product is CATSDSGTYTDTQYF.

This chain joins TRBV9 and TRBJ2-2, with D possibly being TRBD2 (5 bases). CDR1 SGDLS and CDR2 YYNGEE come from the germline V gene. Trimming shortened V by 7 bases and J by 7 bases, and 14 bases separated the two germline ends. The CDR3 consists of 13 residues. CDR3 in amino acids: CASDRELSGELFF. DNA of the CDR3: TGTGCCAGCGATAGGGAGTTAAGCGGGGAGCTGTTTTTT.

V usage is TRBV5-1 and J usage is TRBJ1-1, with TRBD1 matching 7 bases. The CDR3 is 17 amino acids. The ends lost 2 bases at V and 7 bases at J; junction bases unmatched: 17. Germline lookup yields CDR1 SGHRS and CDR2 YFSETQ. CDR3 in DNA: TGCGCCAGCAGCTTCGATACCCCTGGACAGGCAATCGGTGAAGCTTTCTTT. Translated, it gives CASSFDTPGQAIGEAFF.

This clone was seen a single time. The V and J genes are TRBV10-3 and TRBJ1-1; perhaps TRBD1 as D (5 bases). This CDR3 contains 15 residues. Germline V CDR1 and CDR2: ENHRY, SYGVKD. V was trimmed by 10 bases and J by 1 base, leaving 19 bases between them. As DNA, the CDR3 is TGTGCCACTCGAGATGCTTCGACAGCGAACACTGAAGCTTTCTTT. Amino acids: CATRDASTANTEAFF.

The rearrangement uses TRBV27 and TRBJ1-1; the match to TRBD1 covers 8 bases. Germline CDR1 is MNHEY and CDR2 is SMNVEV (reference sequence). Trimming took 0 bases from V and 4 from J; bases not matched to a gene: 4. There are 15 residues in the CDR3. The CDR3 is CASSLSQGTGTEAFF. DNA for the CDR3: TGTGCCAGCAGTTTATCCCAGGGGACAGGCACTGAAGCTTTCTTT.

V and J are TRBV10-3 and TRBJ2-7; no reliable D call. Germline V gene lookup returns CDR1 ENHRY and CDR2 SYGVKD. The CDR3 is 14 residues long. V lost 3 bases and J 0 bases, leaving 9 bases between the germline ends. The CDR3 coding sequence is TGTGCCATCAGTGATGGCGGCCTCTCCTACGAGCAGTACTTC. It codes for CAISDGGLSYEQYF.

The genes are TRBV19 and TRBJ2-3, with a weak D call TRBD2 (6 bases). The V and J ends lost 4 bases and 5 bases respectively, with 10 bases between them. CDR3 length: 13 residues. CDR1 and CDR2 (germline): LNHDA, SQIVND (reference sequence). DNA for the CDR3: TGTGCCAGTAGTACAAGGGAGGTAGATACGCAGTATTTT. Its protein product is CASSTREVDTQYF. The full variable domain, completed using reference TRBV19 and TRBJ2-3, is DGGITQSPKYLFRKEGQNVTLSCEQNLNHDAMYWYRQDPGQGLRLIYYSQIVNDFQKGDIAEGYSVSREKKESFPLTVTSAQKNPTAFYLCASSTREVDTQYFGPGTRLTVL.

The chain's CDR3 is CASSFPYGSYEQYF. The CDR3 coding sequence is TGTGCCAGCAGCTTCCCCTACGGCTCCTACGAGCAGTACTTC. The chain has TRBV7-2 and TRBJ2-7; D is unresolved. CDR1 is SGHTA and CDR2 is FQGNSA in the germline V gene. CDR3 size: 14 residues. V gave up 3 bases and J gave up 0 bases, with 9 bases separating them.

The gene calls are TRBV12-3 or TRBV12-4 and TRBJ2-1; TRBD2 aligns across 11 bases. There are 13 residues in the CDR3. Trimming at V came to 6 bases and at J to 10 bases, leaving 5 bases not matched to a gene. CDR3 amino acids: CASSNRLAGEQFF. The CDR3 nucleotides read TGTGCCAGCAGCAACCGACTAGCGGGGGAGCAGTTCTTC.

This clone came up a few times. The gene calls are TRBV5-4 and TRBJ1-1, with D possibly matching TRBD1 (5 bases). Germline lookup yields CDR1 SGHNT and CDR2 YYREEE (reference sequence). V lost 4 bases, J lost 2 bases, and 9 bases lay in between. The CDR3 has 13 amino acids. CDR3 amino acids: CASSPRDNTEAFF. DNA of the CDR3: TGTGCCAGCAGCCCCAGGGATAACACTGAAGCTTTCTTT.

This clone has only one observation. J is TRBJ2-4 and V is TRBV7-2, with D tentatively TRBD1 (6 bases). The germline V and J ends were trimmed by 3 bases and 3 bases, with 18 bases remaining between them. This CDR3 comprises 17 residues. CDR1 SGHTA and CDR2 FQGNSA come from the germline V gene. CDR3 loop: CASSFAGTRNGKNIQYF. In nucleotides, the CDR3 is TGTGCCAGCAGCTTTGCCGGGACAAGGAACGGCAAAAACATTCAGTACTTC.

The V call is TRBV18, the J call TRBJ2-1; D perhaps matches TRBD2 (6 bases). Germline V lookup: CDR1 KGHSH, CDR2 LQKENI. Trimming pared 2 bases from V and 7 bases from J, leaving 12 bases between. This CDR3 comprises 14 residues. The CDR3 nucleotides are TGTGCCAGCTCACCATCCGGGACTCCAAATGAGCAGTTCTTC. The encoded protein is CASSPSGTPNEQFF.

This clone was detected a few times. The rearrangement links TRBV19 to TRBJ1-6, with D possibly being TRBD1 (5 bases). Looked up from germline, CDR1 is LNHDA and CDR2 is SQIVND (reference sequence). The CDR3 has 15 residues. V lost 5 bases and J lost 6, with 14 bases in between. The CDR3, as DNA: TGTGCCAGTAGTGCTCCCGGGGGAGCTAATTCACCCCTCCACTTT. This translates into CASSAPGGANSPLHF.

The rearrangement uses TRBV12-5 and TRBJ1-5; 8 nucleotides match TRBD1. The CDR3 covers 14 residues. CDR1 LGHNT and CDR2 FRNRAP come from the germline V gene. V trimming: 1 base; J trimming: 7 bases; junction bases outside the gene matches: 3. As DNA, the CDR3 is TGTGCTAGTGGTTTGGGAAACAGGGGGCAGCCCCAGCATTTT. The encoded protein is CASGLGNRGQPQHF. The variable domain in full, with the rest retrieved from reference TRBV12-5 and TRBJ1-5, is DARVTQTPRHKVTEMGQEVTMRCQPILGHNTVFWYRQTMMQGLELLAYFRNRAPLDDSGMPKDRFSAEMPDATLATLKIQPSEPRDSAVYFCASGLGNRGQPQHFGDGTRLSIL.

This clone was seen a single time. Its ends do not fully match the called genes, so a read error is possible. The V gene is TRBV7-7, the J gene TRBJ2-1; 8 bases fit TRBD2. This CDR3 has 16 residues. Germline CDR1 is SSHAT and CDR2 is FNYEAQ (reference sequence). The CDR3 loop reads CASSLLAGGLYNEQFF. CDR3 DNA: TGTGCTAGCAGCTTACTTGCGGGGGGACTGTACAATGAGCAGTTCTTC.

The chain links TRBV25-1 to TRBJ2-7, with TRBD1 identical over 11 bases. The CDR3 sequence is 16 residues long. The germline CDR1 and CDR2 sequences are MGHDK and SYGVNS. After removal of 1 base from V and 3 bases from J, the junction contained 5 bases not matched to a gene. CDR3 amino acids: CASSESPGQGVYEQYF. The CDR3 DNA follows: TGTGCCAGCAGTGAATCACCGGGACAGGGGGTCTACGAGCAGTACTTC.

The chain uses TRBV6-5 and TRBJ1-2; D remains unclear. Per the germline V gene, CDR1 is MNHEY and CDR2 is SVGAGI. The CDR3 covers 11 residues. V shed 4 bases and J shed 6 bases, with 6 bases lying between them. CDR3 protein: CASSSSHGYTF. The CDR3 DNA reads as TGTGCCAGCAGTTCTAGCCATGGCTACACCTTC.

The chain couples TRBV5-6 to TRBJ2-6; possibly TRBD1 for D (5 bases). The V gene's germline CDR1 is SGHDT and CDR2 YYEEEE. Trimming removed 1 base at V and 4 bases at J, with 15 bases between. The CDR3 contains 17 residues. The DNA for the CDR3 is TGTGCCAGCAGCTTGAGACCTGCAGGGCGCGGGGCCAACGTCCTGACTTTC. It yields the protein CASSLRPAGRGANVLTF. The full variable domain, completed using reference TRBV5-6 and TRBJ2-6, is DAGVTQSPTHLIKTRGQQVTLRCSPKSGHDTVSWYQQALGQGPQFIFQYYEEEERQRGNFPDRFSGHQFPNYSSELNVNALLLGDSALYLCASSLRPAGRGANVLTFGAGSRLTVL.

In DNA form, the CDR3 reads TGCGCCAGCAGCTTAGCCCCTTGGCTAGCGGTGCATGTGGAGCAGTTCTTC. Encoded protein: CASSLAPWLAVHVEQFF. This sequence joins TRBV5-1 and TRBJ2-1; 7 bases are shared with TRBD2. Germline assignment: CDR1 SGHRS and CDR2 YFSETQ. With V trimmed by 2 bases and J by 10 bases, 18 bases remained unmatched. The CDR3 is made up of 17 amino acids.

The genes are TRBV4-1 and TRBJ2-2; D call uncertain. Germline CDR1 is MGHRA and CDR2 is YSYEKL. This CDR3 is built from 12 residues. The V end lost 2 bases, the J end lost 4 bases, and 2 bases lay between the germline ends. CDR3 sequence reads: CASSQLTGELFF. The CDR3 DNA sequence: TGCGCCAGCAGCCAACTCACCGGGGAGCTGTTTTTT.

This clone has only one observation. This CDR3 reads CASSGPGQDYGYTF. Written as DNA, the CDR3 is TGTGCCAGCAGCGGACCGGGACAGGATTATGGCTACACCTTC. J is TRBJ1-2 and V is TRBV5-4; 8 nucleotides align to TRBD1. Germline CDR1 reads SGHNT; CDR2 reads YYREEE (reference sequence). This CDR3 spans 14 amino acids. The trim removed 4 bases at V and 5 bases at J, leaving 7 bases unmatched. The full variable domain, its missing parts supplied by reference TRBV5-4 and TRBJ1-2, is ETGVTQSPTHLIKTRGQQVTLRCSSQSGHNTVSWYQQALGQGPQFIFQYYREEENGRGNFPPRFSGLQFPNYSSELNVNALELDDSALYLCASSGPGQDYGYTFGSGTRLTVV.

This sequence joins TRBV29-1 and TRBJ2-4, with 8 bases fitting TRBD2. The CDR3 has 12 residues. V was clipped by 7 bases and J by 5 bases; unmatched bases: 4. Germline CDR1 and CDR2: SQVTM and ANQGSEA. CDR3 DNA: TGCAGCGCTGGTAGCGGGGAAAACATTCAGTACTTC. The encoded protein is CSAGSGENIQYF.

V and J are TRBV25-1 and TRBJ2-2, with TRBD1 matching 7 bases. This CDR3 is 15 amino acids long. The junction had 2 bases not matched to a gene; V was cut back by 4 bases and J by 0 bases. Germline V gene lookup returns CDR1 MGHDK and CDR2 SYGVNS. In DNA form, the CDR3 reads TGTGCCAGCAGTGGACAGGGATCGAACACCGGGGAGCTGTTTTTT. The encoded protein is CASSGQGSNTGELFF. Complete variable domain (other parts from reference TRBV25-1 and TRBJ2-2): EADIYQTPRYLVIGTGKKITLECSQTMGHDKMYWYQQDPGMELHLIHYSYGVNSTEKGDLSSESTVSRIRTEHFPLTLESARPSHTSQYLCASSGQGSNTGELFFGEGSRLTVL.

This clone was detected only once. The chain links TRBV3-1 (or the pseudogene TRBV3-2) to TRBJ1-1, with D possibly being TRBD1 (5 bases). Trimming removed 4 bases from V and 5 bases from J, with 14 bases in between. The CDR3 consists of 14 residues. The V gene's germline CDR1 is LGHDT and CDR2 YNNKEL (reference sequence). This CDR3 reads CASSRLADTTEAFF. CDR3 DNA: TGTGCCAGCAGCCGCCTCGCGGACACTACTGAAGCTTTCTTT.